These 20 T cell receptor beta chains came from one sample sequenced in a study of identifying expanded T cells in peripheral blood. Data came from immunoSEQ multiplex PCR; TCRdb stores just in-frame clones and leaves some out. The sample yields about 90,000 clones, 85% seen once. The sample comprised blood. The origin of the receptors is a person aged 18 to 75 in good health.

This clone was observed once. V gene TRBV9 combines with J gene TRBJ2-5; 7 nucleotides align to TRBD1. Germline V gene lookup returns CDR1 SGDLS and CDR2 YYNGEE. The CDR3 contains 13 residues. V lost 3 bases to trimming and J lost 5 bases; unmatched junction nucleotides: 4. The CDR3 sequence: CASSGQGGETQYF. CDR3 sequence (DNA): TGTGCCAGCAGCGGACAGGGTGGCGAGACCCAGTACTTC. The full variable domain, in which reference TRBV9 and TRBJ2-5 provide the parts outside the CDR3, is DSGVTQTPKHLITATGQRVTLRCSPRSGDLSVYWYQQSLDQGLQFLIQYYNGEERAKGNILERFSAQQFPDLHSELNLSSLELGDSALYFCASSGQGGETQYFGPGTRLLVL.

The CDR3 sequence: CASSSRAQGKGTEAFF. In DNA, the CDR3 is TGTGCCAGCAGCTCTCGAGCTCAGGGGAAGGGGACTGAAGCTTTCTTT. The chain couples TRBV9 to TRBJ1-1; maybe TRBD1 (6 bases). The V end lost 4 bases, the J end lost 5 bases, and 21 bases lay between the germline ends. The CDR3 runs 16 residues. Germline V gene data show CDR1 as SGDLS and CDR2 as YYNGEE.

This chain links TRBV29-1 with TRBJ1-1; TRBD1 might be the D (6 bases). Germline CDR1 SQVTM, CDR2 ANQGSEA. The CDR3 has 14 amino acids. V lost 4 bases and J lost 2, with 14 bases in between. The CDR3 is CSVVVTDSNTEAFF. In nucleotides, the CDR3 is TGCAGCGTTGTCGTGACGGACAGTAACACTGAAGCTTTCTTT.

The chain recombines TRBV30 with TRBJ2-7; 8 nucleotides line up with TRBD2. The V gene end was trimmed by 2 bases and the J gene end by 2 bases; junction bases not matched to a gene: 5. From germline, CDR1 is GTSNPN and CDR2 SVGIG (reference sequence). This CDR3 is built from 14 residues. In DNA, the CDR3 is TGTGCCTGGAGTAGCCGCGGGGGGCCCTACGAGCAGTACTTC. Amino acid sequence: CAWSSRGGPYEQYF.

In its sample, this clone was seen a few times. The CDR3 DNA follows: TGCGCCAGCAGCCAAGATCACCAGGGATACGAGCAGTACTTC. It is translated as CASSQDHQGYEQYF. This sequence joins TRBV4-3 and TRBJ2-7; D may be TRBD1 (5 bases). The V end was cut by 0 bases, the J end by 4 bases, with 10 bases between. The CDR3 has 14 amino acids. Germline V lookup: CDR1 LGHNA, CDR2 YSLEER.

The chain combines TRBV7-2 with TRBJ2-5; a weak D match, TRBD1 (5 bases). The CDR3 is 14 amino acids. Trimming pared 0 bases from V and 5 bases from J, leaving 10 bases between. Germline lookup yields CDR1 SGHTA and CDR2 FQGNSA. CDR3 protein: CASSLAPRGETQYF. The CDR3 bases are TGTGCCAGCAGCTTAGCACCTAGGGGCGAGACCCAGTACTTC.

This clone was observed a handful of times. The gene calls are TRBV29-1 and TRBJ1-2, with D possibly matching TRBD1 (5 bases). The germline V and J ends were trimmed by 2 bases and 2 bases, with 6 bases remaining between them. The CDR3 runs to 12 residues. Germline loops: CDR1 SQVTM, CDR2 ANQGSEA. CDR3 in amino acids: CSVEQGNYGYTF. CDR3 bases: TGCAGCGTTGAACAGGGCAACTATGGCTACACCTTC. Using reference TRBV29-1 and TRBJ1-2 for the parts outside the CDR3, the full variable domain is SAVISQKPSRDICQRGTSLTIQCQVDSQVTMMFWYRQQPGQSLTLIATANQGSEATYESGFVIDKFPISRPNLTFSTLTVSNMSPEDSSIYLCSVEQGNYGYTFGSGTRLTVV.

The chain uses TRBV7-9 and TRBJ2-5, with D hard to call. Deletions cut 6 bases from V and 5 bases from J, with 13 bases between. Germline V lookup: CDR1 SEHNR, CDR2 FQNEAQ (reference sequence). The CDR3 covers 13 residues. DNA for the CDR3: TGTGCCAGCAGGCAAAAGGCGCCCGAGACCCAGTACTTC. Encoded protein: CASRQKAPETQYF.

The CDR3 sequence: CASTLDRLGEKLFF. The CDR3 DNA follows: TGTGCCAGCACCCTAGACAGACTAGGGGAAAAACTGTTTTTT. This rearrangement joins TRBV11-2 to TRBJ1-4, with D perhaps matching TRBD1 (5 bases). V was pared by 7 bases and J by 8 bases, with 17 bases between. The CDR3 covers 14 residues. From germline, CDR1 is SGHAT and CDR2 FQNNGV.

The chain links TRBV18 to TRBJ1-1, with 7 bases aligning to TRBD1. The germline gives CDR1 KGHSH, CDR2 LQKENI. J was trimmed by 8 bases and V by 0 bases; bases with no gene match: 15. The CDR3 runs to 17 residues. This CDR3 reads CASSPPSQMLAGQEAFF. The CDR3 bases are TGTGCCAGCTCACCACCTTCTCAAATGCTGGCGGGACAGGAAGCTTTCTTT.

The chain links TRBV19 to TRBJ2-5; 11 positions agree with TRBD2. Trimming removed 0 bases from V and 1 base from J; junction bases left unmatched: 4. The CDR3 covers 17 residues. CDR1 and CDR2 from the germline V gene are LNHDA and SQIVND (reference sequence). The CDR3 here is CASSIDLLAGGQETQYF. CDR3 nucleotide sequence: TGTGCCAGTAGTATAGATCTGCTAGCGGGGGGCCAAGAGACCCAGTACTTC.

The chain combines TRBV6-5 with TRBJ1-2, with unresolved D. The CDR3 contains 14 residues. CDR1 is MNHEY and CDR2 is SVGAGI in the germline V gene. V lost 5 bases and J lost 3, with 13 bases in between. The chain's CDR3 is CASSTALAYYGYTF. The CDR3 DNA reads as TGTGCCAGCAGTACCGCTCTGGCGTACTATGGCTACACCTTC.

The CDR3 sequence is CASSTGQGWTGELFF. DNA of the CDR3: TGTGCCAGTAGTACCGGACAGGGGTGGACCGGGGAGCTGTTTTTT. This sequence joins TRBV19 and TRBJ2-2; 9 positions agree with TRBD1. V lost 4 bases, J lost 5 bases, and 5 bases stayed unmatched. This CDR3 contains 15 residues. In germline, CDR1 is LNHDA, CDR2 SQIVND (reference sequence).

The CDR3 coding sequence is TGCGCCAGCAGCCAAGCCGAGGGATTTGGCTACACCTTC. It translates to CASSQAEGFGYTF. V gene TRBV4-1 combines with J gene TRBJ1-2; D unresolved. Trimming stripped 1 base from V and 7 bases from J, with 10 bases between. From germline, CDR1 is MGHRA and CDR2 YSYEKL. There are 13 residues in the CDR3.

The sample holds a few counts of this clone. Other DNA sequences from this sample encode an identical CDR3 as well. V is TRBV30 and J is TRBJ1-5; 7 bases match TRBD1. CDR1 is GTSNPN, CDR2 SVGIG, per germline (reference sequence). Trimming took 1 base from V and 4 from J; bases not matched to a gene: 1. The CDR3 spans 13 residues. In DNA form, the CDR3 reads TGTGCCTGGAGTGAACAGGGGAATCAGCCCCAGCATTTT. It yields the protein CAWSEQGNQPQHF. Full variable domain (missing parts from reference TRBV30 and TRBJ1-5): SQTIHQWPATLVQPVGSPLSLECTVEGTSNPNLYWYRQAAGRGLQLLFYSVGIGQISSEVPQNLSASRPQDRQFILSSKKLLLSDSGFYLCAWSEQGNQPQHFGDGTRLSIL.

The chain combines TRBV6-4 with TRBJ2-1; maybe TRBD2 (6 bases). The V end lost 6 bases, the J end lost 7 bases, and 16 bases lay between the germline ends. This CDR3 region has 14 residues. Germline values: CDR1 MRHNA, CDR2 SNTAGT. CDR3 region: CASSADGGANEQFF. In DNA form, the CDR3 reads TGTGCCAGCAGCGCAGACGGAGGGGCGAATGAGCAGTTCTTC.

The V gene is TRBV7-9, the J gene TRBJ2-7; tentatively, D is TRBD2 (5 bases). Trimming took 0 bases from V and 6 from J, leaving 6 bases between them. CDR1 and CDR2 from the germline V gene are SEHNR and FQNEAQ (reference sequence). This CDR3 region has 12 residues. In nucleotides, the CDR3 is TGTGCCAGCAGCTTAGCCGGGGTCGAGCAGTACTTC. This gives the protein CASSLAGVEQYF. Based on the CDR3 plus reference TRBV7-9 and TRBJ2-7, the full variable domain is DTGVSQNPRHKITKRGQNVTFRCDPISEHNRLYWYRQTLGQGPEFLTYFQNEAQLEKSRLLSDRFSAERPKGSFSTLEIQRTEQGDSAMYLCASSLAGVEQYFGPGTRLTVT.

This chain links TRBV5-5 with TRBJ1-4, with 11 bases identical to TRBD1. J was trimmed by 5 bases and V by 3 bases; bases with no gene match: 6. There are 16 residues in the CDR3. In germline, CDR1 is SGHKS, CDR2 YYEKEE (reference sequence). CDR3 loop: CASSSGTGGGNEKLFF. The CDR3 DNA sequence: TGTGCCAGCAGCTCAGGGACAGGGGGAGGAAATGAAAAACTGTTTTTT.

This clone was observed a handful of times. The J gene is TRBJ2-1, the V gene TRBV29-1, with D unresolved. V shed 4 bases and J shed 0 bases, with 13 bases lying between them. Looked up from germline, CDR1 is SQVTM and CDR2 is ANQGSEA. This CDR3 comprises 15 residues. For the CDR3, the DNA is TGCAGCGTTGCGTCGGAAACTAACTCCTACAATGAGCAGTTCTTC. Translation gives CSVASETNSYNEQFF.

J is TRBJ2-5 and V is TRBV11-3, with 7 nucleotides matching TRBD1. This CDR3 contains 14 residues. Germline V CDR1 and CDR2: SGHNT, YENEEA. Trimming cost V 4 bases and J 5 bases; bases outside gene matches: 7. CDR3 loop: CASSSRTGPETQYF. The CDR3 bases are TGTGCCAGCAGCTCGCGGACAGGACCGGAGACCCAGTACTTC.